This record looks at one TCR beta chain sequence and its context. This specimen belongs to a study of blood T cell repertoires in COVID-19. Overall study context: Acute and convalescent COVID-19 samples came from the United States, Italy and Spain.

Study processing details: Amplifying reference gene primers gave estimates of nucleated cell counts. Measured with immunoSEQ multiplex PCR; TCRdb has only the in-frame clones, and not every one. The D gene and trimming were derived from the DNA, and the V and J assignments and clone size from that table. The table lists 200,000 to 300,000 clones, 88% of them singletons, with 0.7% in the top ten. The CDR3 sequence is 13 residues long. Per the germline V gene, CDR1 is DFQATT and CDR2 is SNEGSKA (reference sequence). The V and J ends lost 3 bases and 5 bases respectively, with 13 bases between them. The sample was peripheral blood. The source of this sequence is a human donor in a cohort sampled during active COVID-19. The V and J genes are TRBV20-1 and TRBJ1-2; TRBD1 might be the D (5 bases). The CDR3: CSASGGGYYGYTF. The CDR3 coding sequence is TGCAGTGCTAGTGGGGGAGGCTATTATGGCTACACCTTC.